This T cell receptor beta chain was identified in a study of precursors of human CD4 cytotoxic T cells (dated by TCRdb to the late 2010s). For the study in its entirety: CD4+ memory subsets from 14 donors in total were covered by the bulk TCR-seq analysis. Sequences for both the TCRalpha and TCRbeta chains came out of the TCR-seq analysis of about 14 donors (table S7).

Beyond this particular receptor, the publication reports: Only about 95% of the 14 donors were included in some bulk TCR-seq comparisons, suggesting that not every subset was available for every donor. More restricted TCR repertoires, with lower diversity and more expanded clonotypes, were shown by IL-7Rhigh and IL-7R- TEMRA subsets than by TCM and TEM subsets. Expanded effector clonotypes made up a larger fraction of IL-7Rhigh TEMRA clonotypes than of TEM or TCM clonotypes. According to the authors, an observational design in humans cannot definitively determine the direction of differentiation between precursor and effector cells.

Bulk UMI-based TCR sequencing was performed on four sorted CD4+ memory subsets (TCM, TEM, IL-7Rhigh TEMRA, IL-7R- TEMRA) to test a precursor-effector relationship among CD4 cytotoxic T cells. Cells were obtained from peripheral blood mononuclear cells that had been isolated from human blood. CDR1 SGHRS and CDR2 YFSETQ were looked up in the germline V gene. After removal of 0 bases from V and 5 bases from J, the junction retains 4 bases not matched to a gene. From cysteine to phenylalanine, the CDR3 is 14 amino acids long. The sequence is cut down to CDR3 DNA, 42 bases in frame from base 1. With regard to this clonotype: There is no known antigen for this receptor. Base qualities are not at hand, and no much larger clone is one base apart.

These reads were obtained on an Illumina MiSeq. Under the source paper's analysis protocol: The Shannon-Wiener index, computed in VDJtools, was used to measure repertoire diversity. TCRbeta clonotypes with a clonotype frequency of at least 3 were defined as expanded. TCRdb reprocessed the public reads (quality trimming at Q25 with fastp, clone calling with MiXCR) and kept in-frame beta chains. Rows are combined by CDR3 protein, so each entry shows the most common genes and DNA. The V and J calls and clone size come from TCRdb's table, not from the authors' own analysis. This sample holds 700 to 750 distinct CDR3 sequences; 15% to 20% were observed only once. About 9.3% of the sample is held by the ten biggest clonotypes.

The chain links TRBV5-1 with TRBJ1-1; TRBD1 aligns with 7 central bases. The sequence was obtained from a human donor in good health. The sequenced sample consisted of memory CD4+ T cells from blood (PBMCs). The bases are TGCGCCAGCAGCTTGGAACAGGGGCGGACTGAAGCTTTCTTT. This encodes CASSLEQGRTEAFF.